The rows below give T cell receptor beta chains drawn from one sample of a study of blood T cell repertoires in COVID-19. The table came from immunoSEQ multiplex PCR; TCRdb's copy has only in-frame clones and leaves some out. The sample holds 200,000 to 250,000 clones, more than 85% seen once. Sequences were obtained from peripheral blood. The receptors stem from a man in his 60s with acute or convalescent COVID-19. Both conserved end residues are part of each CDR3.

>TRBV9|TRBJ1-6
CASSVGEGWNSPLHF
>TRBV29-1|TRBJ1-1
CSVAGTGENTEAFF
>TRBV5-4|TRBJ1-2
CASIDRTGLYGYTF
>TRBV6-5|TRBJ1-2
CASSYSPRDTPYGYTF
>TRBV7-9|TRBJ2-7
CASSFGGTTYEQYF
>TRBV2|TRBJ1-5
CASSEISGGPSGPQHF
>TRBV27|TRBJ1-2
CASSPSTGGEYGYTF
>TRBV14|TRBJ2-1
CASSQTAGRPGLEIYNEQFF
>TRBV10-1|TRBJ2-5
CASSENIRETQYF
>TRBV19|TRBJ2-3
CASSIAGGTDTQYF
>TRBV10-3|TRBJ1-3
CAISPGNGNTIYF
>TRBV5-1|TRBJ2-5
CASSLRLAGGRETQYF
>TRBV18|TRBJ1-1
CASSPGQVNTEAFF
>TRBV6-5|TRBJ1-4
CASSQRWTDEKLFF
>TRBV6-5|TRBJ2-5
CASSLSGGAVETQYF
>TRBV19|TRBJ2-7
CASSIGTGGLYEQYF
>TRBV7-2|TRBJ1-3
CASSLGLAGNTIYF
>TRBV10-3|TRBJ1-4
CAISEGTGNEKLFF
>TRBV14|TRBJ2-1
CASSLSLAGSGEQFF
>TRBV6-2/TRBV6-3|TRBJ2-1
CASSTISLAGGVDDEQFF
>TRBV19|TRBJ2-2
CASILAGGLGTGELFF
>TRBV3-1/TRBV3-2|TRBJ2-2
CASSQVAGKNTGELFF
>TRBV11-2|TRBJ1-1
CASSPGSTARMNTEAFF
>TRBV12-3/TRBV12-4|TRBJ2-1
CASSGPGSQREFF
>TRBV6-5|TRBJ1-3
CASSYSTNPRGRTIYF
>TRBV6-5|TRBJ2-1
CASSPRKTGDNEQFF
>TRBV3-1/TRBV3-2|TRBJ2-3
CASSLRTGWAQYF
>TRBV9|TRBJ2-2
CASSVGVSGTGELFF
>TRBV5-5|TRBJ1-2
CASSLGSVNYGYTF
>TRBV3-1/TRBV3-2|TRBJ1-1
CASSQSWRGMNTEAFF
>TRBV5-1|TRBJ2-7
CASTEGGGYEQYF
>TRBV27|TRBJ2-3
CASSLPGGSTDTQYF
>TRBV12-5|TRBJ2-1
CASGLVLRGGPNEQFF
>TRBV6-1|TRBJ2-3
CASSHRTDTQYF
>TRBV7-2|TRBJ2-7
CASSSHQGYEQYF
>TRBV7-9|TRBJ1-1
CASSRIVQGGTEAFF
>TRBV18|TRBJ1-5
CASSKDRGNQPQHF
>TRBV29-1|TRBJ1-5
CSVGFGNQPQHF
>TRBV6-5|TRBJ2-2
CASSPGGNTGELFF
>TRBV6-5|TRBJ1-6
CASSYSTGYNSPLHF
>TRBV19|TRBJ2-1
CARSAGNEQFF
>TRBV7-6|TRBJ2-7
CASSSGSGQFYEQYF
>TRBV6-5|TRBJ2-1
CASTSGHLRGGEQFF
>TRBV24-1|TRBJ2-1
CATSDGRGQFF